The sample holds a few counts of the clone carrying this T cell receptor beta chain. Its matching antigen is unknown. From germline, CDR1 is SGHAT and CDR2 FQNNGV. The germline V and J ends were trimmed by 3 bases and 2 bases, with 21 bases remaining between them. This CDR3 region has 18 residues. The data were taken from a study of identical twins. TCRdb used MiXCR to reprocess the 5' RACE reads, holding one entry per CDR3 protein. Among roughly 570,000 distinct CDR3 sequences listed, over 8.5% were seen once. Whole-study findings and limits: With beta out-of-frame sequences, excess sharing by twins was weaker. The study found excess low generation probability among twin-shared out-of-frame alpha sequences.

These data were also reused for a study on yellow fever vaccine responses in identical twins.

This chain links TRBV11-2 with TRBJ2-3; tentative D call: TRBD1 (5 bases). The sequence came from a woman under 30 in good health. The sample consisted of PBMCs. The CDR3 DNA reads TGTGCCAGCAGCTTTAGGGGCAGTGTACCCAATTACACAGATACGCAGTATTTT. Its protein is CASSFRGSVPNYTDTQYF.